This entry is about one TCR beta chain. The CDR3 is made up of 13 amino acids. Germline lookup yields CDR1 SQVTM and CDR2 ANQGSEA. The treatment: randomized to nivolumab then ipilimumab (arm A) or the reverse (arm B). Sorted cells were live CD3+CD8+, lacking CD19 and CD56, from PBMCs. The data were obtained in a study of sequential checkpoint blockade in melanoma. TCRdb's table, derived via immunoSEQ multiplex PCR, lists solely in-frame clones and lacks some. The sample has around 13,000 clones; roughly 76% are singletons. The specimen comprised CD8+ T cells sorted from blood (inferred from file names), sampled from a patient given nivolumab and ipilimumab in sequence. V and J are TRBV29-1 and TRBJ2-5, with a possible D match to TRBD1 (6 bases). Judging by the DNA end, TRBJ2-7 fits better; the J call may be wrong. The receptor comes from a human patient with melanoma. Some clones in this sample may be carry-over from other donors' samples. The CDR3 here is CSVTGWPGYEQYF. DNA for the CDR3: TGCAGCGTTACAGGGTGGCCGGGGTACGAGCAGTACTTC.